One and the same sample provided the 19 T cell receptor beta chains below, sequenced in a study of cytomegalovirus exposure and HLA in healthy donors. 60 Vbeta and 13 Jbeta primers were used in PCR. The table came from immunoSEQ multiplex PCR; TCRdb's copy has only in-frame clones and leaves some out. The sample includes 65,000 or so clones, approximately 77% seen only once; the top ten take more than 3%. Material for sequencing was PBMCs. Receptor source: a woman in her forties in good health and CMV-seropositive.

The chain has TRBV9 and TRBJ1-2, with D unresolved. V was cut by 2 bases and J by 4 bases, with 9 bases left in between. In germline, CDR1 is SGDLS, CDR2 YYNGEE. This CDR3 has 13 amino acids. Here the CDR3 DNA reads TGTGCCAGCAGCGTCTCGACGGGCTATGGCTACACCTTC. Protein: CASSVSTGYGYTF.

The chain uses TRBV7-2 and TRBJ2-5; 10 nucleotides agree with TRBD2. The CDR3 is 14 residues long. V was pared by 6 bases and J by 5 bases, with 6 bases of the junction left unmatched. CDR1 SGHTA and CDR2 FQGNSA come from the germline V gene. CDR3 protein: CASRPAGGLETQYF. CDR3 nucleotide sequence: TGTGCCAGCAGACCAGCGGGGGGGCTGGAGACCCAGTACTTC.

The CDR3 DNA follows: TGTGCCAGCAGCCAAGATTTTAGCACTGAAGCTTTCTTT. This sequence encodes CASSQDFSTEAFF. This rearrangement joins TRBV4-2 to TRBJ1-1; D gene ambiguous. The CDR3 totals 13 residues. V was shortened by 0 bases and J by 4 bases, with 6 bases between the two germline ends. Germline-derived CDR1 and CDR2 are LGHNA and YNFKEQ.

The chain joins TRBV7-9 to TRBJ2-5; TRBD2 aligns across 8 bases. The CDR3 is 15 residues long. The V gene end was trimmed by 5 bases and the J gene end by 4 bases; junction bases not matched to a gene: 9. Germline lookup yields CDR1 SEHNR and CDR2 FQNEAQ (reference sequence). The CDR3 DNA reads as TGTGCCAGCAGCCCATACCTCGGGGGGGGAGAGACCCAGTACTTC. This gives the protein CASSPYLGGGETQYF.

This clone came up a few times. The chain carries TRBV7-2 and TRBJ2-7; TRBD1 agrees at 8 bases. The CDR3 is 13 residues long. Trimming removed 5 bases from V and 3 bases from J; junction bases left unmatched: 3. Germline V gene data show CDR1 as SGHTA and CDR2 as FQGNSA. The CDR3 region is CASSTDRGYEQYF. The CDR3 DNA is TGTGCCAGCAGCACCGACAGGGGCTACGAGCAGTACTTC.

V is TRBV9 and J is TRBJ1-1, with a weak D call TRBD1 (6 bases). Per the germline V gene, CDR1 is SGDLS and CDR2 is YYNGEE. Deletions cut 0 bases from V and 3 bases from J, with 12 bases between. CDR3 size: 15 residues. The chain's CDR3 is CASSVGRGGDTEAFF. The CDR3 nucleotides are TGTGCCAGCAGCGTAGGGAGAGGGGGGGACACTGAAGCTTTCTTT.

The chain is built from TRBV19 and TRBJ2-3; 9 positions match TRBD2. The CDR3 sequence is 15 residues long. In germline, CDR1 is LNHDA, CDR2 SQIVND (reference sequence). Germline trimming cut 3 bases from V and 6 bases from J; bases unmatched to any gene: 7. The CDR3 reads CASSIGRGGWDTQYF. The CDR3 DNA sequence: TGTGCCAGTAGTATCGGGCGGGGGGGCTGGGATACGCAGTATTTT. The full variable domain, rest sourced from reference TRBV19 and TRBJ2-3, is DGGITQSPKYLFRKEGQNVTLSCEQNLNHDAMYWYRQDPGQGLRLIYYSQIVNDFQKGDIAEGYSVSREKKESFPLTVTSAQKNPTAFYLCASSIGRGGWDTQYFGPGTRLTVL.

The sample holds a few counts of this clone. V usage is TRBV7-2 and J usage is TRBJ1-6; no clear D gene. V dropped 1 base and J dropped 7 bases, with 11 bases sitting between them. CDR1 and CDR2 from the germline V gene are SGHTA and FQGNSA. The CDR3 is made up of 15 amino acids. This CDR3 is CASSLGPPRNSPLHF. CDR3 coding DNA: TGTGCCAGCAGCTTAGGCCCCCCGAGGAATTCACCCCTCCACTTT.

The genes are TRBV19 and TRBJ1-2, with D possibly matching TRBD1 (6 bases). The CDR3 is made up of 15 amino acids. The V gene lost 6 bases and the J gene lost 5 bases, with 19 bases spanning the gap. The germline V gene encodes CDR1 LNHDA and CDR2 SQIVND (reference sequence). The CDR3 here is CASSSTPDSSYGYTF. For the CDR3, the DNA is TGTGCCAGTAGCTCTACCCCGGACAGTAGTTATGGCTACACCTTC. Combining the CDR3 with reference TRBV19 and TRBJ1-2 gives the whole variable domain DGGITQSPKYLFRKEGQNVTLSCEQNLNHDAMYWYRQDPGQGLRLIYYSQIVNDFQKGDIAEGYSVSREKKESFPLTVTSAQKNPTAFYLCASSSTPDSSYGYTFGSGTRLTVV.

This clone was detected once. The V call is TRBV27, the J call TRBJ2-2, with D perhaps matching TRBD2 (5 bases). Germline V gives CDR1 MNHEY, CDR2 SMNVEV (reference sequence). The CDR3 has 13 residues. V was clipped by 6 bases and J by 4 bases, with 9 bases between them. CDR3 DNA: TGTGCCAGCAGACCGGGGTTCACCGGGGAGCTGTTTTTT. Translation gives CASRPGFTGELFF.

This chain links TRBV5-1 with TRBJ2-3; 12 bases fit TRBD2. The germline V gene encodes CDR1 SGHRS and CDR2 YFSETQ. The CDR3 is 18 residues long. V gave up 4 bases and J gave up 4 bases; unmatched junction bases: 13. The CDR3 is CASSIASSGGAAPDTQYF. The CDR3 nucleotides are TGCGCCAGCAGCATCGCGTCTAGCGGGGGGGCCGCTCCAGATACGCAGTATTTT.

This rearrangement joins TRBV6-5 to TRBJ1-5, with D possibly matching TRBD1 (5 bases). The CDR3 sequence is 14 residues long. V lost 5 bases to trimming and J lost 5 bases, with 13 bases between them. The germline gives CDR1 MNHEY, CDR2 SVGAGI. In nucleotides, the CDR3 is TGTGCCAGCAGTCAGACAGCGACAGATCAGCCCCAGCATTTT. Protein: CASSQTATDQPQHF.

The rearrangement links TRBV13 to TRBJ1-1, with D possibly being TRBD1 (5 bases). Germline lookup yields CDR1 PRHDT and CDR2 FYEKMQ (reference sequence). The V end lost 4 bases, the J end lost 6 bases, and 21 bases lay between the germline ends. The CDR3 runs 16 residues. Here the CDR3 reads CASSSLTVTAYAEAFF. Here the CDR3 DNA reads TGTGCCAGCAGCTCCCTGACAGTGACGGCCTACGCTGAAGCTTTCTTT.

The chain combines TRBV5-4 with TRBJ2-7; tentative D call: TRBD1 (6 bases). CDR1 and CDR2 from the germline V gene are SGHNT and YYREEE (reference sequence). Trimming pared 4 bases from V and 7 bases from J, leaving 21 bases between. There are 15 residues in the CDR3. CDR3 protein: CASSPGNAGAGEQYF. The CDR3 nucleotides are TGTGCCAGCAGCCCAGGAAACGCAGGGGCGGGTGAGCAGTACTTC.

The gene calls are TRBV7-2 and TRBJ1-4; 7 bases align to TRBD1. CDR1 is SGHTA and CDR2 is FQGNSA in the germline V gene. The CDR3 length is 15 residues. The junction had 4 bases not matched to a gene; V was cut back by 6 bases and J by 0 bases. The CDR3 DNA sequence: TGTGCCAGCAGGAGGGACAGAGCAACTAATGAAAAACTGTTTTTT. Translating gives CASRRDRATNEKLFF.

The rearrangement links TRBV6-1 to TRBJ1-4; TRBD1 matches 8 bases. V was clipped by 6 bases and J by 7 bases; unmatched bases: 4. Germline V gives CDR1 MNHNS, CDR2 SASEGT. The CDR3 has 13 residues. CDR3 sequence: CASRRQGSEKLFF. CDR3 DNA: TGTGCCAGCAGGCGACAGGGGAGTGAAAAACTGTTTTTT.

The V gene is TRBV6-5, the J gene TRBJ1-4, with a possible D match to TRBD1 (6 bases). The V gene's germline CDR1 is MNHEY and CDR2 SVGAGI. Between the trimmed V and J ends, which lost 2 bases and 6 bases, there was a span of 10 bases. CDR3 length equals 14 residues. The CDR3 DNA follows: TGTGCCAGCAGTTACAGGGGGGGAGATGAAAAACTGTTTTTT. It yields the protein CASSYRGGDEKLFF.

The rearrangement links TRBV12-2 to TRBJ2-5; the table's D call TRBD1 went unverified against the DNA. The end of the DNA is better explained by TRBJ2-7, so the J call may be wrong. TRBV12-2 is designated a pseudogene. The CDR3 extends over 16 amino acids. The CDR3 coding sequence is TGTGCAAGTCGCTCTCGTCCGGACACTTTCTCCTACGAGCAGTACTTC. Its protein product is CASRSRPDTFSYEQYF.

The sample holds one count of this clone. The chain carries TRBV30 and TRBJ2-1, with 9 bases identical to TRBD2. Looked up from germline, CDR1 is GTSNPN and CDR2 is SVGIG (reference sequence). V shed 0 bases and J 10 bases; nucleotides not matched to a gene: 4. The CDR3 has 13 amino acids. CDR3: CAWSVERGVEQFF. The CDR3, as DNA: TGTGCCTGGAGTGTAGAGCGGGGGGTCGAGCAGTTCTTC.